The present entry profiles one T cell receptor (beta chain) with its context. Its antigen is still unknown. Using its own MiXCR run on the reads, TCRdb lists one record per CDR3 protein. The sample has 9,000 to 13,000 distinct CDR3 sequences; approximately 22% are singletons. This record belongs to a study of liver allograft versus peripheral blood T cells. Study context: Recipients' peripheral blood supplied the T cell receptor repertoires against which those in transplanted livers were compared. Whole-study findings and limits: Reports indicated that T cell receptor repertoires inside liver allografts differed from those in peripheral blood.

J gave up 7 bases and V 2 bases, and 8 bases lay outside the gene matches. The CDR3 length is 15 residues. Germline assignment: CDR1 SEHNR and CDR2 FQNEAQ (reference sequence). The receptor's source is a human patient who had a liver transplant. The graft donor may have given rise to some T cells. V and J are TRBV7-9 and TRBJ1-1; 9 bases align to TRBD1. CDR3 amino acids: CASSLLGQGPGEAFF. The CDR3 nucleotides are TGTGCCAGCAGCTTACTCGGACAGGGGCCGGGTGAAGCTTTCTTT.